Listed below are T cell receptor beta chains from one sample, sequenced in a study of blood T cell repertoires in COVID-19. The protocol was immunoSEQ multiplex PCR, while the TCRdb copy is restricted to in-frame clones and leaves out a portion. Here the sample spans about 77,000 clones, more than 90% being singletons. Sequenced input: peripheral blood. All receptors come from a woman over 75 with active or convalescent COVID-19. The CDR3 runs from the conserved cysteine through the conserved F or W. Size tells how often a clone was seen (once, few, many) or the class of an expanded clone, and some rows leave it out.

J | size | V | CDR3
TRBJ1-1 | - | TRBV11-2 | CASSSTGQVNTEAFF
TRBJ2-3 | - | TRBV4-3 | CASSQDEESGGAGDTQYF
TRBJ1-4 | - | TRBV28 | CASSLPQRNEKLFF
TRBJ2-5 | - | TRBV7-6 | CASSPTGETQYF
TRBJ2-4 | - | TRBV2 | CASSGDAGANIQYF
TRBJ2-5 | - | TRBV4-2 | CASSQDREETQYF
TRBJ2-7 | - | TRBV19 | CASSIGLAGGPYEQYF
TRBJ2-3 | - | TRBV9 | CASSVEGLAGVSTDTQYF
TRBJ2-5 | - | TRBV30 | CACLPGRGGETQYF
TRBJ1-1 | - | TRBV7-2 | CASSFGQGHTEAFF
TRBJ1-5 | - | TRBV9 | CASSVDPGGQPQHF
TRBJ1-1 | - | TRBV5-1 | CASSLGQGYTEAFF
TRBJ2-1 | - | TRBV6-1 | CASSEGAGSYNEQFF
TRBJ1-3 | - | TRBV27 | CASSGTVTGGSTIYF
TRBJ2-3 | - | TRBV4-1 | CASKKAGTSTDTQYF
TRBJ1-2 | - | TRBV9 | CASSAYGTGVYGYTF
TRBJ2-6 | - | TRBV4-3 | CASSQDPPLAGYGGANVLTF
TRBJ2-2 | - | TRBV7-9 | CASSARGNANTGELFF
TRBJ2-5 | - | TRBV28 | CASRQGYQETQYF
TRBJ1-2 | - | TRBV28 | CASSPGTGGSYGYTF
TRBJ2-3 | - | TRBV24-1 | CATEDRRSTDTQYF
TRBJ2-2 | - | TRBV16 | CASSQSGQGNTGELFF
TRBJ1-5 | - | TRBV2 | CASRSGVRGTGQPQHF
TRBJ1-6 | - | TRBV28 | CASSATDRGHFSPLHF
TRBJ1-4 | - | TRBV4-3 | CASSQDPGINEKLFF
TRBJ2-2 | - | TRBV3-1/TRBV3-2 | CASSGTYNTGELFF
TRBJ2-3 | - | TRBV9 | CASSDAGTGGDTQYF
TRBJ1-4 | - | TRBV5-1 | CASSLRGGATNEKLFF
TRBJ1-2 | - | TRBV18 | CASSPSREGYGYTF
TRBJ1-1 | - | TRBV5-6 | CASSLAGGNTEAFF
TRBJ2-4 | - | TRBV7-2 | CASSPDRLGKNIQYF
TRBJ2-7 | - | TRBV5-1 | CASSLAQDSYEQYF
TRBJ1-6 | once | TRBV19 | CASSILGASYNSPLHF
TRBJ1-2 | - | TRBV18 | CASSNLGTGATNYGYTF
TRBJ1-5 | - | TRBV12-5 | CASGSPQNRGGQPQHF
TRBJ1-2 | few | TRBV24-1 | CATSDLGGYTF
TRBJ1-2 | - | TRBV15 | CATSRGRGPGTGIYGYTF
TRBJ1-5 | - | TRBV28 | CASSSRGNQPQHF
TRBJ1-6 | - | TRBV4-2 | CASSHQGGDSPLHF
TRBJ1-2 | - | TRBV30 | CAWRTADNYGYTF
TRBJ1-1 | - | TRBV4-1 | CASSQSPVWTKGVEAFF
TRBJ1-1 | - | TRBV7-2 | CASSFDRGWPEAFF
TRBJ2-7 | - | TRBV7-2 | CASSPPVGGGQLYEQYF
TRBJ2-3 | - | TRBV24-1 | CATSDSRGWDTQYF
TRBJ1-2 | - | TRBV4-2 | CASTIRTDTTTYGYTF
TRBJ2-2 | - | TRBV7-9 | CASSTRQGVYTGELFF
TRBJ1-3 | - | TRBV7-8 | CASSPSRTSYSGNTIYF
TRBJ2-1 | - | TRBV7-3 | CASSDQGGAEQFF
TRBJ1-5 | - | TRBV13 | CASSLGPGTGLQPQHF
TRBJ1-2 | once | TRBV5-1 | CASSWTGGNYGYTF
TRBJ1-6 | - | TRBV28 | CASRRPPDRAYNSPLHF
TRBJ1-2 | - | TRBV24-1 | CATSGTTGFGYTF
TRBJ2-1 | - | TRBV5-1 | CASSFRSLGDEQFF
TRBJ1-1 | - | TRBV27 | CASSRGGNEAFF
TRBJ2-2 | - | TRBV2 | CASSESLSTGELFF
TRBJ2-3 | once | TRBV27 | CASSFTGAGDGADTQYF
TRBJ2-3 | - | TRBV7-2 | CASYPSGGAGRDTQYF
TRBJ1-4 | - | TRBV6-7 | CASRTRDRVNEKLFF
TRBJ2-7 | - | TRBV5-1 | CASFRRDRGFPHYEQYF